One sample yielded the 5 T cell receptor beta chains listed below, sequenced in a study of blood T cell repertoires in COVID-19. The protocol was immunoSEQ multiplex PCR, while the TCRdb copy is restricted to in-frame clones and leaves out a portion. The sample carries about 60,000 clones, around four fifths recorded once. Source material: peripheral blood. The receptor set was obtained from a man in his 60s with acute or convalescent COVID-19.

This chain connects TRBV4-1 to TRBJ2-2; 9 nucleotides line up with TRBD2. Germline CDR1 is MGHRA and CDR2 is YSYEKL. The junction had 14 bases not matched to a gene; V was cut back by 0 bases and J by 6 bases. This CDR3 is 19 amino acids long. CDR3 sequence: CASSQEGAGGPLWAGELFF. The CDR3 coding sequence is TGCGCCAGCAGCCAAGAGGGAGCGGGGGGCCCCCTCTGGGCCGGGGAGCTGTTTTTT.

The genes are TRBV6-4 and TRBJ2-7; D remains ambiguous. This CDR3 has 14 residues. Looked up from germline, CDR1 is MRHNA and CDR2 is SNTAGT. Trimming removed 5 bases from V and 3 bases from J, with 14 bases in between. Here the CDR3 reads CASSPLRKNYEQYF. The CDR3, as DNA: TGTGCCAGCAGTCCGCTTAGAAAAAACTACGAGCAGTACTTC.

The chain employs TRBV24-1 and TRBJ2-7; 8 nucleotides align to TRBD2. CDR3 length equals 14 residues. V shed 7 bases, J shed 6 bases, and the junction held 10 bases outside the gene matches. The germline V gene has CDR1 KGHDR and CDR2 SFDVKD. This chain's CDR3 is CATRPTGREGEQYF. CDR3 sequence (DNA): TGTGCCACCAGGCCCACCGGGAGGGAGGGCGAGCAGTACTTC.

The chain recombines TRBV24-1 with TRBJ1-2; D ambiguous. Trimming took 2 bases from V and 8 from J, leaving 14 bases between them. The germline V gene encodes CDR1 KGHDR and CDR2 SFDVKD. This CDR3 spans 14 amino acids. In DNA, the CDR3 is TGTGCCACCAGTGATTCCCCGCCGGGGTACGGCTACACCTTC. Its protein product is CATSDSPPGYGYTF.

The rearrangement joins TRBV27 to TRBJ1-3; 8 nucleotides match TRBD1. Trimming at V came to 0 bases and at J to 4 bases, leaving 2 bases not matched to a gene. CDR3 length equals 15 residues. Looked up from germline, CDR1 is MNHEY and CDR2 is SMNVEV (reference sequence). The CDR3 DNA reads TGTGCCAGCAGTTTATCTCAGGGGGCAGGAAACACCATATATTTT. As protein: CASSLSQGAGNTIYF.